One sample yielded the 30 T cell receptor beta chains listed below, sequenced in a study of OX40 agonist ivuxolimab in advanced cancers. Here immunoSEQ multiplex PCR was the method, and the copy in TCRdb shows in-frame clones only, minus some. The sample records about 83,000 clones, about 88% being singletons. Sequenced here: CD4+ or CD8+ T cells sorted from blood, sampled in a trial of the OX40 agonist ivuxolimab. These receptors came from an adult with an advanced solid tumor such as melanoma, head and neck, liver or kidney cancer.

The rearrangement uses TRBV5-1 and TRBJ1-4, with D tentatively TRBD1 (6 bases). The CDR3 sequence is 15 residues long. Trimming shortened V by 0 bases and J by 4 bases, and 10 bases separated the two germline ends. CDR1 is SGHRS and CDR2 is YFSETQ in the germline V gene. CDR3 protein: CASSLEPGVNEKLFF. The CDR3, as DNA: TGCGCCAGCAGCTTGGAGCCAGGGGTTAATGAAAAACTGTTTTTT.

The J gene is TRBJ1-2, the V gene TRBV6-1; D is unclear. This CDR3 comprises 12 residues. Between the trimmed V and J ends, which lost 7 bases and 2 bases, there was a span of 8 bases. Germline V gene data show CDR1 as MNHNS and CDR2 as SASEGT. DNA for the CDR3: TGTGCCAGCATCTCACAAAACTATGGCTACACCTTC. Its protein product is CASISQNYGYTF.

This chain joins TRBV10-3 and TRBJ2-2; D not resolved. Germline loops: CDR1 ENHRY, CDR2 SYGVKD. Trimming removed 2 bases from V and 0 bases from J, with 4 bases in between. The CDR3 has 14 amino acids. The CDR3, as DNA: TGTGCCATCAGTGAGGTCGCGAACACCGGGGAGCTGTTTTTT. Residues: CAISEVANTGELFF.

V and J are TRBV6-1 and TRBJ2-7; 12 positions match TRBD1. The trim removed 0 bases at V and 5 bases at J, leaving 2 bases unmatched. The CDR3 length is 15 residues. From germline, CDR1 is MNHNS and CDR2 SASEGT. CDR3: CASSEAGTGGHEQYF. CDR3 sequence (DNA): TGTGCCAGCAGTGAAGCTGGGACAGGGGGCCACGAGCAGTACTTC.

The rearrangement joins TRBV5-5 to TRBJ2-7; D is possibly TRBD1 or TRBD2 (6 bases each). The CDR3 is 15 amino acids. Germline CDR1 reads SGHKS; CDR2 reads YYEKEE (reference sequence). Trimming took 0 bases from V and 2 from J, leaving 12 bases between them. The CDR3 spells CASSLGGDTAYEQYF. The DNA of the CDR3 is TGTGCCAGCAGCTTGGGGGGGGACACCGCCTACGAGCAGTACTTC.

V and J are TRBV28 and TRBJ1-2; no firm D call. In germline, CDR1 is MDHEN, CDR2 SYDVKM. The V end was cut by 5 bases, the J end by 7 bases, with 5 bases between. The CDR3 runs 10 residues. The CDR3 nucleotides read TGTGCCAGCAGTGGCCGTGGCTACACCTTC. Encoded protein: CASSGRGYTF.

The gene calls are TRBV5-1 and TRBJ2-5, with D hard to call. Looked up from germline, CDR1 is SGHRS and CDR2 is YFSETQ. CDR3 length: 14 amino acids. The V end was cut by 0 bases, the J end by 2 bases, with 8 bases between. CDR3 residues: CASSLGEPQETQYF. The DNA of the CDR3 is TGCGCCAGCAGCTTGGGAGAGCCGCAAGAGACCCAGTACTTC.

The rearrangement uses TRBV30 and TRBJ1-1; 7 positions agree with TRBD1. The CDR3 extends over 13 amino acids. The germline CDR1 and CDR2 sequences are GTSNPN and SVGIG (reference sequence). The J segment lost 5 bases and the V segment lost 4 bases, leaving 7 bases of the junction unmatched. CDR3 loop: CAWTHRGYTEAFF. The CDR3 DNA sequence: TGTGCCTGGACTCACAGGGGTTATACTGAAGCTTTCTTT.

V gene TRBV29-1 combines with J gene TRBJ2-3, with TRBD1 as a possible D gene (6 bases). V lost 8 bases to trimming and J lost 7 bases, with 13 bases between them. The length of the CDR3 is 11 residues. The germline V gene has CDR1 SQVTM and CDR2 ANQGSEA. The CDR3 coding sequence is TGCAGCTCCCTCAGGGGAAATACGCAGTATTTT. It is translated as CSSLRGNTQYF.

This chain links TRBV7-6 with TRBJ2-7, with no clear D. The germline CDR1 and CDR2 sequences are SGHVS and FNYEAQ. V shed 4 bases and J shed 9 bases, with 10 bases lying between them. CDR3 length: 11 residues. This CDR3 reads CASSSATRQYF. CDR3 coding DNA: TGTGCCAGCAGCTCAGCGACCCGGCAGTACTTC.

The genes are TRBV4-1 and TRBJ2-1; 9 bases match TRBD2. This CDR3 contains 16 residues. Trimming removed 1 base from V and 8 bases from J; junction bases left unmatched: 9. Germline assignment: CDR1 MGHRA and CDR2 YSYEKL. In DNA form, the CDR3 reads TGCGCCAGCAGCCAAGCGATCGTCCTAGCGGGGTATGAGCAGTTCTTC. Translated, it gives CASSQAIVLAGYEQFF.

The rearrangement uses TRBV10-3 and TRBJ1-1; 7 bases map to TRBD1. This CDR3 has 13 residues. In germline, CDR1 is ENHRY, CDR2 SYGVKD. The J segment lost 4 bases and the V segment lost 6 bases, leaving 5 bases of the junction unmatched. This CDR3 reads CAISWDSTTEAFF. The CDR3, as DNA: TGTGCCATCAGCTGGGACAGCACCACTGAAGCTTTCTTT.

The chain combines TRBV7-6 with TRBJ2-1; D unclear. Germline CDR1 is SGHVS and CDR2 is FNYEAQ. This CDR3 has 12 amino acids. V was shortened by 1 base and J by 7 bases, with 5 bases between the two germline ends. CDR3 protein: CASSLDWNEQFF. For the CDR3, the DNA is TGTGCCAGCAGCTTAGACTGGAATGAGCAGTTCTTC.

The DNA for the CDR3 is TGCAGCGTTAGTGGGGGGGTGAACACTGAAGCTTTCTTT. Its protein is CSVSGGVNTEAFF. This chain connects TRBV29-1 to TRBJ1-1; perhaps TRBD1 as D (5 bases). Trimming removed 5 bases at V and 0 bases at J, with 10 bases between. This CDR3 region has 13 residues. Looked up from germline, CDR1 is SQVTM and CDR2 is ANQGSEA.

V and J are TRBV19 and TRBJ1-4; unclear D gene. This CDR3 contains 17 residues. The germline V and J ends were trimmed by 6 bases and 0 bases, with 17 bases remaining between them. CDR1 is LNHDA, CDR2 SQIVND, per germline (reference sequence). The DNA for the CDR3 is TGTGCCAGTAGCTGGCGTGGTGGTTTTGCAACTAATGAAAAACTGTTTTTT. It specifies CASSWRGGFATNEKLFF.

CDR3 sequence reads: CASSPRTGVLEKLFF. The DNA for the CDR3 is TGTGCCAGCAGCCCTCGGACAGGGGTACTCGAAAAACTGTTTTTT. The chain links TRBV9 to TRBJ1-4, with TRBD1 matching over 9 bases. Germline CDR1 SGDLS, CDR2 YYNGEE. The CDR3 length is 15 residues. V lost 4 bases and J lost 8; bases outside the gene matches: 9.

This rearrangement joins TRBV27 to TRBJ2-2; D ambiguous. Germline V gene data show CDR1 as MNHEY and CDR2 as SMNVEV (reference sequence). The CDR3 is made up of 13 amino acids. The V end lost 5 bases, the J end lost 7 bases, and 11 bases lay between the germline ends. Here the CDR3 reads CASSPRVRGELFF. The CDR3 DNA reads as TGTGCCAGCAGTCCCCGTGTGCGCGGGGAGCTGTTTTTT.

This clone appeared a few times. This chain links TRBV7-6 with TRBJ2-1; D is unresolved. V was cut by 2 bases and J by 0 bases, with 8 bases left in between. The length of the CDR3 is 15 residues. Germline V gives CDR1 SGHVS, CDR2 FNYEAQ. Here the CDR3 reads CASSLQALSYNEQFF. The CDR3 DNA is TGTGCCAGCAGCTTACAGGCCCTCTCCTACAATGAGCAGTTCTTC.

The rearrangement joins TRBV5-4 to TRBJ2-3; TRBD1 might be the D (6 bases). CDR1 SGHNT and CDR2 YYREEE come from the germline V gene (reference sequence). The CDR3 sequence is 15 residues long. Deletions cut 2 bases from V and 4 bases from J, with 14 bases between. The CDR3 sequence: CASSFVPGAADTQYF. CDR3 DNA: TGTGCCAGCAGCTTCGTGCCAGGGGCAGCAGATACGCAGTATTTT. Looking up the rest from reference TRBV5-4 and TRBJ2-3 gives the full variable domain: ETGVTQSPTHLIKTRGQQVTLRCSSQSGHNTVSWYQQALGQGPQFIFQYYREEENGRGNFPPRFSGLQFPNYSSELNVNALELDDSALYLCASSFVPGAADTQYFGPGTRLTVL.

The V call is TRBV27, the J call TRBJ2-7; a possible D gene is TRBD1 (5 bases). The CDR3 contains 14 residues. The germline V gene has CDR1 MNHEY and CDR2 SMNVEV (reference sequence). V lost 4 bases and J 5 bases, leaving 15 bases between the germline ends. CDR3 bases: TGTGCCAGCAGTTCGGCCCAGGGTTACCACGAGCAGTACTTC. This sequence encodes CASSSAQGYHEQYF.

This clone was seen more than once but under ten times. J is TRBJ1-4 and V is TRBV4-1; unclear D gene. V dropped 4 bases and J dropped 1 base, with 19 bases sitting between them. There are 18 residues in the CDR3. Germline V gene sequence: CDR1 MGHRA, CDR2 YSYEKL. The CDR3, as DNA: TGCGCCAGCAGCCCAACTGGCCCCTCGGGGTTAACTAATGAAAAACTGTTTTTT. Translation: CASSPTGPSGLTNEKLFF.

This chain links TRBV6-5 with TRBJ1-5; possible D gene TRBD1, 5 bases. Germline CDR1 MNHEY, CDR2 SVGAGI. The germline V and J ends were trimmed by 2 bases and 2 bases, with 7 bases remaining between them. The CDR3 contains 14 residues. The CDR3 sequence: CASSYRGGNQPQHF. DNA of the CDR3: TGTGCCAGCAGTTACAGGGGTGGCAATCAGCCCCAGCATTTT.

The CDR3 nucleotides are TGTGCCAGCAGAACGGACGGGAACACTGAAGCTTTCTTT. Protein: CASRTDGNTEAFF. This rearrangement joins TRBV6-1 to TRBJ1-1; D is ambiguous. V was pared by 6 bases and J by 1 base, with 9 bases between. Germline V lookup: CDR1 MNHNS, CDR2 SASEGT. CDR3 length: 13 amino acids.

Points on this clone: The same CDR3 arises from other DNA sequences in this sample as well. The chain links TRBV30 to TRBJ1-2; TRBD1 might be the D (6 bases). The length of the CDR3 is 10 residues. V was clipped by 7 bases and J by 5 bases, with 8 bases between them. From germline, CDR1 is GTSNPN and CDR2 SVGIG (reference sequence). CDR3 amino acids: CAFGQYGYTF. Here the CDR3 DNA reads TGTGCCTTCGGACAGTATGGCTACACCTTC.

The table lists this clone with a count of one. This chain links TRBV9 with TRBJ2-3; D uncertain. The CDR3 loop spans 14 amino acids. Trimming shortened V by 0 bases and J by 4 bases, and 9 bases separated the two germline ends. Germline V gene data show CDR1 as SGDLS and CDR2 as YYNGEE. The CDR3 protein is CASSVGVAADTQYF. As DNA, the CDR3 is TGTGCCAGCAGCGTAGGGGTAGCAGCAGATACGCAGTATTTT. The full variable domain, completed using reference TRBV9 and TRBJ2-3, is DSGVTQTPKHLITATGQRVTLRCSPRSGDLSVYWYQQSLDQGLQFLIQYYNGEERAKGNILERFSAQQFPDLHSELNLSSLELGDSALYFCASSVGVAADTQYFGPGTRLTVL.

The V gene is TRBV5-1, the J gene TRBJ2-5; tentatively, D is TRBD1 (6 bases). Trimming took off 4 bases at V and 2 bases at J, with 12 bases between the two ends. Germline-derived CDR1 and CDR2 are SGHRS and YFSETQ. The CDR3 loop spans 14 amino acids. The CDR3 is CASSGGGQQETQYF. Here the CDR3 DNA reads TGCGCCAGCAGCGGAGGAGGACAGCAAGAGACCCAGTACTTC.

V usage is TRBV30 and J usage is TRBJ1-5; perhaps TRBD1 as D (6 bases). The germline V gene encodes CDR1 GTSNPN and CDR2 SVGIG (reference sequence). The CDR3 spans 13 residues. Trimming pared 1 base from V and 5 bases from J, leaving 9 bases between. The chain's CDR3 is CAWSEAGDQPQHF. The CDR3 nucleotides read TGTGCCTGGAGTGAAGCAGGGGATCAGCCCCAGCATTTT. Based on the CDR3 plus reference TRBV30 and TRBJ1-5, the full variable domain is SQTIHQWPATLVQPVGSPLSLECTVEGTSNPNLYWYRQAAGRGLQLLFYSVGIGQISSEVPQNLSASRPQDRQFILSSKKLLLSDSGFYLCAWSEAGDQPQHFGDGTRLSIL.

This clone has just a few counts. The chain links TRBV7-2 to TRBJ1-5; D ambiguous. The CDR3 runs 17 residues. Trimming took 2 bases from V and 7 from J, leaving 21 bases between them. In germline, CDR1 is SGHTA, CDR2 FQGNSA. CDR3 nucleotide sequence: TGTGCCAGCAGCTTATTCTCGAGCGCTCAAACGGGACAGCCCCAGCATTTT. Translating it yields CASSLFSSAQTGQPQHF.

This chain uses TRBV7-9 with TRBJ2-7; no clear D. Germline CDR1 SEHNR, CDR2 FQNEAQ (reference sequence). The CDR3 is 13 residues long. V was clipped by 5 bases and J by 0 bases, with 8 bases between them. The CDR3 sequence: CASSDGISYEQYF. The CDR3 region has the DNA TGTGCCAGCAGCGATGGGATCTCCTACGAGCAGTACTTC.

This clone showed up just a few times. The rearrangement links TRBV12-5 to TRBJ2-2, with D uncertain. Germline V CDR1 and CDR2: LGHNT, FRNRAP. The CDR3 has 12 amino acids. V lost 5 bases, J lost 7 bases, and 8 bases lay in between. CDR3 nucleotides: TGTGCTAGTGGTGCGGAGTTCGGGGAGCTGTTTTTT. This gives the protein CASGAEFGELFF.